Below, 5 T cell receptor beta chains from the same sample are listed, as sequenced in a study of T cell repertoires in cytomegalovirus infection. For these TCRs, the target antigens are not known. From the reads, TCRdb called clonotypes with MiXCR, one entry per CDR3 protein. The table shows some 920,000 distinct CDR3 sequences, with roughly 30% occurring only once. This specimen consisted of cultured CD8+ T cells from PBMCs, obtained from culture after CMV antigen stimulation. These receptor sequences come from a human donor in good health (CMV status not recorded). Some clones in this sample may be carry-over from other donors' samples.

The table lists this clonotype with a few counts. The chain links TRBV27 to TRBJ2-7, with a possible D match to TRBD1 (6 bases). The CDR3 covers 15 residues. Trimming took 0 bases from V and 1 from J, leaving 10 bases between them. The germline V gene encodes CDR1 MNHEY and CDR2 SMNVEV (reference sequence). CDR3 sequence (DNA): TGTGCCAGCAGTTTATCGGCAGGGGCGTCCTACGAGCAGTACTTC. Residues: CASSLSAGASYEQYF.

The V and J genes are TRBV7-4 and TRBJ1-4; 12 nucleotides agree with TRBD1. The V gene end was trimmed by 5 bases and the J gene end by 8 bases; junction bases not matched to a gene: 6. This CDR3 contains 15 residues. Per the germline V gene, CDR1 is SGHVT and CDR2 is SQSDAQ. Written as DNA, the CDR3 is TGTGCCAGCAGCCCCCGGGACAGGGGGCGGGAAAAACTGTTTTTT. This gives the protein CASSPRDRGREKLFF.

The chain uses TRBV7-9 and TRBJ2-7; the match to TRBD1 covers 7 bases. This CDR3 region has 13 residues. The J segment lost 3 bases and the V segment lost 7 bases, leaving 6 bases of the junction unmatched. CDR1 is SEHNR and CDR2 is FQNEAQ in the germline V gene (reference sequence). The CDR3 reads CASTRTGVYEQYF. The CDR3 DNA sequence: TGTGCCAGCACCCGGACAGGAGTCTACGAGCAGTACTTC. Supplemented by reference TRBV7-9 and TRBJ2-7, the full variable domain reads DTGVSQNPRHKITKRGQNVTFRCDPISEHNRLYWYRQTLGQGPEFLTYFQNEAQLEKSRLLSDRFSAERPKGSFSTLEIQRTEQGDSAMYLCASTRTGVYEQYFGPGTRLTVT.

In its sample, this clonotype was seen a few times. The chain links TRBV5-4 to TRBJ1-5, with a possible D match to TRBD1 (5 bases). V dropped 0 bases and J dropped 4 bases, with 14 bases sitting between them. Germline V gene sequence: CDR1 SGHNT, CDR2 YYREEE (reference sequence). The CDR3 loop spans 16 amino acids. CDR3 sequence reads: CASSLAGQLRNQPQHF. In DNA form, the CDR3 reads TGTGCCAGCAGCTTGGCAGGGCAGTTAAGGAATCAGCCCCAGCATTTT.

In this sample, this clonotype turned up a few times. The rearrangement links TRBV7-3 to TRBJ2-2, with 8 bases identical to TRBD2. The germline V gene encodes CDR1 SGHTA and CDR2 FQGTGA. V lost 3 bases and J lost 3; bases outside the gene matches: 9. CDR3 length equals 17 residues. As DNA, the CDR3 is TGTGCCAGCAGCTTGATCGCGCCGGGACTAGACACCGGGGAGCTGTTTTTT. It is translated as CASSLIAPGLDTGELFF.